A single sample gave rise to the 19 T cell receptor beta chains below, sequenced in a study of shared T cell receptors in the human thymus. Sequencing used immunoSEQ multiplex PCR; TCRdb keeps in-frame clones, though not all of them. The sample has roughly 710,000 clones; approximately 85% are singletons. This same sample was also part of a study on human thymus T cells.

Sequencing was done on a sample of thymocytes. These receptors all come from a girl less than two years old with a congenital heart defect.

This rearrangement joins TRBV21-1 to TRBJ1-1. TRBV21-1 is classified as a pseudogene. The CDR3 length is 14 residues. CDR3 coding DNA: TGTGCCAGCAGCACTCCCACACTAAACACTGAAGCTTTCTTT. Its translation is CASSTPTLNTEAFF.

The V call is TRBV6-1, the J call TRBJ1-3; tentatively, D is TRBD1 (6 bases). There are 16 residues in the CDR3. CDR1 is MNHNS, CDR2 SASEGT, per germline. Trimming removed 3 bases at V and 0 bases at J, with 12 bases between. In DNA form, the CDR3 reads TGTGCCAGCAGTGATTTGACAGGACCCTCTGGAAACACCATATATTTT. It translates to CASSDLTGPSGNTIYF.

The V gene is TRBV2, the J gene TRBJ2-4; a weak D match, TRBD1 (5 bases). Trimming pared 6 bases from V and 0 bases from J, leaving 15 bases between. Germline values: CDR1 SNHLY, CDR2 FYNNEI. This CDR3 comprises 16 residues. This CDR3 is CASSWTPLIAKNIQYF. The CDR3 DNA sequence: TGTGCCAGCAGCTGGACACCCCTGATAGCCAAAAACATTCAGTACTTC.

This clone was counted a few times. The chain has TRBV5-6 and TRBJ1-4; TRBD1 matches 7 bases. Germline V gene lookup returns CDR1 SGHDT and CDR2 YYEEEE. V gave up 1 base and J gave up 12 bases; unmatched junction bases: 9. There are 14 residues in the CDR3. The CDR3 region is CASSLWQGDRELFF. DNA for the CDR3: TGTGCCAGCAGCTTGTGGCAGGGGGACCGGGAACTGTTTTTT.

The genes are TRBV5-4 and TRBJ1-1; perhaps TRBD1 as D (6 bases). CDR1 SGHNT and CDR2 YYREEE come from the germline V gene (reference sequence). Trimming removed 4 bases at V and 4 bases at J, with 17 bases between. The CDR3 contains 15 residues. CDR3 residues: CASSLTGPRITEAFF. The CDR3 DNA reads TGTGCCAGCAGCCTTACAGGGCCGCGGATCACTGAAGCTTTCTTT.

This sequence joins TRBV10-2 and TRBJ2-1; 8 bases align to TRBD2. The ends lost 2 bases at V and 3 bases at J; junction bases unmatched: 3. The length of the CDR3 is 15 residues. Germline V gene lookup returns CDR1 WSHSY and CDR2 SAAADI. CDR3 nucleotides: TGCGCCAGCAGTGAGAGGCTAGCGGGCTACAATGAGCAGTTCTTC. This translates into CASSERLAGYNEQFF.

The V and J genes are TRBV30 and TRBJ2-7, with 9 bases aligning to TRBD1. The CDR3 loop spans 17 amino acids. The germline CDR1 and CDR2 sequences are GTSNPN and SVGIG (reference sequence). J was trimmed by 1 base and V by 3 bases; bases with no gene match: 13. The CDR3 spells CAWSAPGTGRLSYEQYF. The CDR3 region has the DNA TGTGCCTGGAGCGCCCCCGGGACAGGGAGGTTATCCTACGAGCAGTACTTC.

The sample holds one count of this clone. The chain couples TRBV7-2 to TRBJ1-2; D remains unclear. Per germline, CDR1 SGHTA and CDR2 FQGNSA. This CDR3 comprises 13 residues. V lost 0 bases and J 5 bases, leaving 7 bases between the germline ends. For the CDR3, the DNA is TGTGCCAGCAGCTTAGCTTCGGGTTATGGCTACACCTTC. Translating it yields CASSLASGYGYTF.

The chain joins TRBV5-1 to TRBJ2-1; TRBD2 might be the D (5 bases). CDR3 length equals 13 residues. V lost 6 bases and J 8 bases, leaving 15 bases between the germline ends. Germline lookup yields CDR1 SGHRS and CDR2 YFSETQ. The DNA for the CDR3 is TGCGCCAGCAATAAGCCCGGAGGAGATGAGCAGTTCTTC. Encoded protein: CASNKPGGDEQFF.

The rearrangement links TRBV19 to TRBJ2-5, with 10 bases that match TRBD1. The V gene's germline CDR1 is LNHDA and CDR2 SQIVND (reference sequence). Unmatched junction bases numbered 15, after V lost 5 bases and J lost 3 bases. The CDR3 runs to 18 residues. The DNA for the CDR3 is TGTGCCAGTAGTCTACGGTTGAAAGAGGGACAGGGGAAAGAGACCCAGTACTTC. Protein: CASSLRLKEGQGKETQYF.

The V and J genes are TRBV21-1 and TRBJ2-6; TRBD2, as called in the table, went unchecked against the DNA. TRBV21-1 is labeled a pseudogene. There are 19 residues in the CDR3. This CDR3 reads CASSTAKSAGAHGANVLTF. The CDR3 region has the DNA TGTGCCAGCAGCACCGCAAAAAGTGCGGGGGCGCACGGGGCCAACGTCCTGACTTTC.

The rearrangement joins TRBV27 to TRBJ1-1, with D tentatively TRBD1 (6 bases). Germline CDR1 and CDR2: MNHEY and SMNVEV (reference sequence). The CDR3 spans 22 residues. Trimming cost V 6 bases and J 5 bases, with 40 bases left between them. The CDR3: CASSPQSNHFPPQQGVWTEAFF. CDR3 nucleotide sequence: TGTGCCAGCAGCCCACAGTCAAACCACTTCCCACCACAACAGGGAGTGTGGACTGAAGCTTTCTTT.

The chain joins TRBV11-1 to TRBJ1-1; weak D call: TRBD1 (6 bases). Germline V gives CDR1 SGHAT, CDR2 FQDESV (reference sequence). CDR3 length equals 14 residues. V dropped 5 bases and J dropped 4 bases, with 14 bases sitting between them. The CDR3 loop reads CASSVTGLSTEAFF. CDR3 DNA: TGTGCCAGCAGCGTAACAGGGTTATCCACTGAAGCTTTCTTT.

This chain uses TRBV5-1 with TRBJ1-1; 8 nucleotides line up with TRBD1. After removal of 4 bases from V and 7 bases from J, the junction contained 3 bases not matched to a gene. CDR3 length: 12 residues. Germline CDR1 reads SGHRS; CDR2 reads YFSETQ. This CDR3 reads CASSLGQGEAFF. The DNA of the CDR3 is TGCGCCAGCAGCCTCGGACAGGGTGAAGCTTTCTTT. The whole variable domain, remainder taken from reference TRBV5-1 and TRBJ1-1, is KAGVTQTPRYLIKTRGQQVTLSCSPISGHRSVSWYQQTPGQGLQFLFEYFSETQRNKGNFPGRFSGRQFSNSRSEMNVSTLELGDSALYLCASSLGQGEAFFGQGTRLTVV.

The chain uses TRBV7-2 and TRBJ2-3, with 9 bases fitting TRBD1. The CDR3 extends over 16 amino acids. The V gene end was trimmed by 5 bases and the J gene end by 6 bases; junction bases not matched to a gene: 12. Germline V gene sequence: CDR1 SGHTA, CDR2 FQGNSA. This CDR3 reads CASSPGAQGARDTQYF. The CDR3 bases are TGTGCCAGCAGCCCGGGAGCACAGGGGGCAAGGGATACGCAGTATTTT. The full variable domain, rest sourced from reference TRBV7-2 and TRBJ2-3, is GAGVSQSPSNKVTEKGKDVELRCDPISGHTALYWYRQSLGQGLEFLIYFQGNSAPDKSGLPSDRFSAERTGGSVSTLTIQRTQQEDSAVYLCASSPGAQGARDTQYFGPGTRLTVL.

This CDR3 reads CASSASPWVRELGYYGYTF. DNA of the CDR3: TGTGCCAGCAGTGCCTCTCCATGGGTCAGGGAATTAGGGTACTATGGCTACACCTTC. The chain carries TRBV5-6 and TRBJ1-2, with a weak D call TRBD1 (5 bases). The germline gives CDR1 SGHDT, CDR2 YYEEEE. V was clipped by 5 bases and J by 3 bases, with 29 bases between them. The CDR3 is 19 residues long.

The gene calls are TRBV6-5 and TRBJ1-1, with D uncertain. Germline V CDR1 and CDR2: MNHEY, SVGAGI. Trimming removed 6 bases at V and 1 base at J, with 9 bases between. There are 13 residues in the CDR3. The chain's CDR3 is CASSRRTNTEAFF. CDR3 nucleotides: TGTGCCAGCAGCAGGAGGACGAACACTGAAGCTTTCTTT.

V is TRBV5-4 and J is TRBJ2-1; perhaps TRBD2 as D (6 bases). Trimming took 2 bases from V and 7 from J, leaving 22 bases between them. Germline V gene sequence: CDR1 SGHNT, CDR2 YYREEE (reference sequence). This CDR3 has 17 amino acids. The chain's CDR3 is CASSFLNNRLVGNEQFF. The CDR3 DNA reads TGTGCCAGCAGCTTCCTGAACAACCGACTAGTCGGGAATGAGCAGTTCTTC.

The chain carries TRBV4-3 and TRBJ1-1, with 7 bases that match TRBD1. V trimming: 1 base; J trimming: 4 bases; junction bases outside the gene matches: 6. Germline CDR1 is LGHNA and CDR2 is YSLEER. This CDR3 spans 15 amino acids. The CDR3 sequence is CASSQAQGSGTEAFF. The CDR3, as DNA: TGCGCCAGCAGCCAAGCACAGGGGAGTGGCACTGAAGCTTTCTTT.